These 7 T cell receptor beta chains were sequenced from one sample in a study of T-cell reconstitution after alpha-beta-depleted transplantation in children. A library of TCRbeta sequences, prepared with unique molecular identifiers, was generated. TCRdb itself ran the PCR reads through MiXCR, one entry per CDR3 protein. Of 300,000 to 400,000 distinct CDR3 sequences in the sample, approximately 23% were seen once. The source material was PBMCs, mostly from graft donor cells, sampled 180 days after TCRalphabeta/CD19-depleted stem cell transplant. These receptors were taken from a male patient aged 5 to 17 who had a stem cell transplant for acute lymphoblastic leukemia, so the T cells may come from the graft donor.

Here the CDR3 reads CASSPNSGPDSYNEQFF. As DNA, the CDR3 is TGTGCCAGCTCACCCAATAGCGGGCCGGACTCCTACAATGAGCAGTTCTTC. The chain is built from TRBV18 and TRBJ2-1; 7 bases match TRBD2. CDR1 is KGHSH and CDR2 is LQKENI in the germline V gene. V shed 3 bases, J shed 0 bases, and the junction held 8 bases outside the gene matches. The CDR3 length is 17 residues.

Only a few counts were recorded for this clonotype. The CDR3 region has the DNA TGTGCCAGCAGCCTTACACTTAGGGCTGAAGCTTTCTTT. This sequence encodes CASSLTLRAEAFF. The chain is built from TRBV7-6 and TRBJ1-1; D is unclear. CDR1 and CDR2 from the germline V gene are SGHVS and FNYEAQ. The germline V and J ends were trimmed by 5 bases and 6 bases, with 13 bases remaining between them. This CDR3 spans 13 amino acids.

V usage is TRBV4-1 and J usage is TRBJ2-4, with D possibly being TRBD1 (6 bases). Per the germline V gene, CDR1 is MGHRA and CDR2 is YSYEKL. CDR3 length equals 18 residues. The ends were cut back, 0 bases at V and 0 bases at J, with 15 bases in the middle. CDR3 coding DNA: TGCGCCAGCAGCCAAGATACCGGACAGCTACTAGCCAAAAACATTCAGTACTTC. This gives the protein CASSQDTGQLLAKNIQYF.

The chain combines TRBV6-1 with TRBJ2-2; 10 bases line up with TRBD2. The ends lost 5 bases at V and 1 base at J; junction bases unmatched: 7. The germline V gene has CDR1 MNHNS and CDR2 SASEGT. The CDR3 is 17 amino acids. The CDR3, as DNA: TGTGCCAGCAGTAGCCCCCGGACTAGCGGGAACACCGGGGAGCTGTTTTTT. Translated, it gives CASSSPRTSGNTGELFF.

This chain connects TRBV7-3 to TRBJ2-2, with TRBD2 identical over 10 bases. CDR3 length: 16 residues. V dropped 2 bases and J dropped 6; count of bases not matched to a gene: 6. The germline V gene has CDR1 SGHTA and CDR2 FQGTGA. The CDR3 nucleotides read TGTGCCAGCAGCTTAGTCCTAGCGGGAGCGTCCGGGGAGCTGTTTTTT. This gives the protein CASSLVLAGASGELFF.

This clonotype was detected a few times. The V call is TRBV18, the J call TRBJ2-5, with D possibly matching TRBD1 (5 bases). Trimming left V 6 bases short and J 4 bases short, with 12 bases between. The length of the CDR3 is 13 residues. CDR1 is KGHSH and CDR2 is LQKENI in the germline V gene. CDR3 nucleotides: TGTGCCAGCTCCCGAGCTAGGGGAGAGACCCAGTACTTC. Its translation is CASSRARGETQYF.

This clonotype was seen only once. This rearrangement joins TRBV4-1 to TRBJ2-3; a possible D gene is TRBD2 (6 bases). The CDR3 has 16 residues. Trimming took 1 base from V and 2 from J, leaving 13 bases between them. Looked up from germline, CDR1 is MGHRA and CDR2 is YSYEKL. Written as DNA, the CDR3 is TGCGCCAGCAGCCAAGGTCTTCGGGGACTCACAGATACGCAGTATTTT. Amino acid sequence: CASSQGLRGLTDTQYF.